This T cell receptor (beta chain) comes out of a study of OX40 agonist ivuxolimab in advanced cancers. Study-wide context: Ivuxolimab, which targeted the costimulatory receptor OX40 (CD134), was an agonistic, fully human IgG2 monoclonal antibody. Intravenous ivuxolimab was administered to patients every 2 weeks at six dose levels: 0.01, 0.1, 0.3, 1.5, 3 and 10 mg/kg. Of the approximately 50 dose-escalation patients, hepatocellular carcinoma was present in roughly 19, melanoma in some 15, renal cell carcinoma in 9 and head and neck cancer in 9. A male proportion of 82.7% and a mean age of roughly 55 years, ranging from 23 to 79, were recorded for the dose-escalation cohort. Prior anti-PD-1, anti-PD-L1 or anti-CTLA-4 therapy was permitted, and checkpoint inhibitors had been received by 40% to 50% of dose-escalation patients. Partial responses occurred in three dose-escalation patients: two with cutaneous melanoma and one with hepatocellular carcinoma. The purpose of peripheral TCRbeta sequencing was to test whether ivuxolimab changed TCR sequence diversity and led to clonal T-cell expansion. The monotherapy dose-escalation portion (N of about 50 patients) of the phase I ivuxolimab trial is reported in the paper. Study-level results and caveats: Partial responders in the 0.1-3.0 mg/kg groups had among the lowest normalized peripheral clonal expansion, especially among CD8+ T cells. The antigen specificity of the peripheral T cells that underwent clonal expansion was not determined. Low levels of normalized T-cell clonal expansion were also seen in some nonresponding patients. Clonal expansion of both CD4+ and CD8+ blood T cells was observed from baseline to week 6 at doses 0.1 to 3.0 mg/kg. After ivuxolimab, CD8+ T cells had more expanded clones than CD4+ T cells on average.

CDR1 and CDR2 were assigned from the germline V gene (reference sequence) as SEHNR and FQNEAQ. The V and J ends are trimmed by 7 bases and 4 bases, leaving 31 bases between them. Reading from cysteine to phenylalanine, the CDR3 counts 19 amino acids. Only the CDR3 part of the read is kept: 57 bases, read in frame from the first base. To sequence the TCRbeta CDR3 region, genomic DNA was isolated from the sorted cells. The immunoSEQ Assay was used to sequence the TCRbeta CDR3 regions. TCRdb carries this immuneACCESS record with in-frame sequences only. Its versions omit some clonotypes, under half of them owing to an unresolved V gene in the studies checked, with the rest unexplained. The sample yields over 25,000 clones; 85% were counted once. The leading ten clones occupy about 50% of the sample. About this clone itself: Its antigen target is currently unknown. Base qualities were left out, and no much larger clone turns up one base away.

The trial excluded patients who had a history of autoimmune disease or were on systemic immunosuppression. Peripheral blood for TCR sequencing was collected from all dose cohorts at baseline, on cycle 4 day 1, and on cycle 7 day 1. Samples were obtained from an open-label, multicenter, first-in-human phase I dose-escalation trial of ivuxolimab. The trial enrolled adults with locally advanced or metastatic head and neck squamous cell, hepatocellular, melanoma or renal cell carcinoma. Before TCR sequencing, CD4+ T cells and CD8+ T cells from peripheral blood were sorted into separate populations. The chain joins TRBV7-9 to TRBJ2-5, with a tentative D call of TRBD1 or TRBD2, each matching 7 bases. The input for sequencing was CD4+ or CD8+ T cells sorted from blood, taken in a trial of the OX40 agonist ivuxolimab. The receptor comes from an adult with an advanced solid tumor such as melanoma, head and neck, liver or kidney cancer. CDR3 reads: CASTQATGRGLPPGETQYF. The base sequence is TGTGCCAGCACCCAAGCGACAGGGCGGGGACTACCTCCGGGAGAGACCCAGTACTTC.